Below, 24 T cell receptor beta chains from the same sample are listed, as sequenced in a study of regulatory T cells in long-lasting Graves disease. With iRepertoire HTBI primers and Arm-PCR of CDR3 regions, TCR beta libraries were built. TCRdb processed the multiplex PCR reads anew with MiXCR; each CDR3 protein has one entry. This table holds hundreds of thousands of distinct CDR3 sequences, approximately 15% found once. Time point meaning: newly diagnosed GD, antithyroid drugs for less than 3 months. Scientists built the TCR library using RNA that was extracted from PBMCs. The sample also formed part of further work on T cells in Graves' hyperthyroidism and ophthalmopathy.

The source material was peripheral blood mononuclear cells (PBMCs), sampled at new diagnosis, from a patient treated with antithyroid drugs. The receptors shown here come from a man aged 30 to 45 with Graves disease.

The rearrangement joins TRBV27 to TRBJ2-1; a possible D gene is TRBD2 (6 bases). Trimming removed 7 bases from V and 7 bases from J, with 14 bases in between. CDR1 MNHEY and CDR2 SMNVEV come from the germline V gene (reference sequence). The CDR3 length is 13 residues. CDR3 sequence: CASTPGRGNEQFF. The CDR3 DNA is TGTGCCAGCACCCCGGGTCGGGGGAATGAGCAGTTCTTC.

This clonotype was counted at least ten times. V and J are TRBV25-1 and TRBJ2-7, with 8 bases fitting TRBD1. This CDR3 comprises 14 residues. Germline lookup yields CDR1 MGHDK and CDR2 SYGVNS. With V trimmed by 5 bases and J by 3 bases, 6 bases remained unmatched. The CDR3 DNA is TGTGCCAGCAGTTTACCGGGACAGGACTACGAGCAGTACTTC. Protein product: CASSLPGQDYEQYF.

Notes on this clonotype: A much larger clone sits a single nucleotide away, making a read error possible. V and J are TRBV7-2 and TRBJ2-1; D remains unclear. The CDR3 consists of 15 residues. Germline V gene sequence: CDR1 SGHTA, CDR2 FQGNSA. CDR3: CASSLELPSYNVQFF. In DNA form, the CDR3 reads TGTGCCAGCAGCTTAGAATTACCCTCCTACAATGTGCAGTTCTTC.

The genes are TRBV19 and TRBJ1-5, with D tentatively TRBD1 (5 bases). CDR1 LNHDA and CDR2 SQIVND come from the germline V gene (reference sequence). Trimming took 2 bases from V and 1 from J, leaving 15 bases between them. This CDR3 has 17 residues. CDR3 amino acids: CASSIWGMEMSNQPQHF. The CDR3 region has the DNA TGTGCCAGTAGTATATGGGGGATGGAGATGAGCAATCAGCCCCAGCATTTT.

This clonotype was detected ten times or more. This chain connects TRBV12-3 or TRBV12-4 to TRBJ2-5; D is possibly TRBD1 or TRBD2 (5 bases each). The CDR3 extends over 12 amino acids. V was pared by 6 bases and J by 5 bases, with 10 bases between. Here the CDR3 reads CASRGPAETQYF. DNA for the CDR3: TGTGCCAGCAGGGGACCGGCCGAGACCCAGTACTTC.

In this sample, this clonotype turned up many times. The gene calls are TRBV30 and TRBJ2-5; 7 bases agree with TRBD1. This CDR3 contains 14 residues. CDR1 GTSNPN and CDR2 SVGIG come from the germline V gene (reference sequence). J gave up 5 bases and V 4 bases, and 10 bases lay outside the gene matches. CDR3 protein: CAWNKGWGQETQYF. In DNA, the CDR3 is TGTGCCTGGAATAAGGGATGGGGACAGGAGACCCAGTACTTC.

This clonotype was counted ten times or more. Compared with germline, one end of the junction differs, possibly owing to a read error. J is TRBJ1-1 and V is TRBV6-1; D gene ambiguous. CDR3 length equals 12 residues. The germline V gene has CDR1 MNHNS and CDR2 SASEGT. The CDR3 DNA sequence: TGTGCCAGCAGTCGCTCGGGCTCTGAAACTTTCTTT. Protein product: CASSRSGSETFF.

This clonotype appeared many times. J is TRBJ2-3 and V is TRBV10-3, with 8 bases aligning to TRBD2. Unmatched junction bases numbered 5, after V lost 7 bases and J lost 2 bases. Germline CDR1 and CDR2: ENHRY and SYGVKD. The CDR3 is 14 residues long. CDR3 DNA sequence: TGTGCCATCAAGCGGGGGAGGGACACAGATACGCAGTATTTT. Its protein is CAIKRGRDTDTQYF.

This clonotype was seen ten or more times. The V and J genes are TRBV24-1 and TRBJ2-1; 8 bases match TRBD2. The DNA end is a closer match to TRBJ2-5, so the J assignment may be wrong. The CDR3 length is 16 residues. CDR1 and CDR2 (germline): KGHDR, SFDVKD. CDR3 loop: CATSDPGGANQETQYF. CDR3 DNA sequence: TGTGCCACCAGTGACCCCGGGGGGGCCAACCAAGAGACCCAGTACTTC.

Worth noting for this clonotype: This may be a read error: a much more frequent sequence differs by one nucleotide. The chain has TRBV19 and TRBJ2-5; D tentatively fits TRBD1 or TRBD2 (5 bases each). The J call may be incorrect, as the DNA end agrees better with TRBJ2-1. Germline lookup yields CDR1 LNHDA and CDR2 SQIVND (reference sequence). CDR3 size: 14 residues. The CDR3 reads CASKDRDGTYEQFF. In DNA, the CDR3 is TGTGCCAGTAAGGACCGGGACGGAACCTACGAGCAGTTCTTC.

The table lists this clonotype with many counts. V and J are TRBV28 and TRBJ1-6, with a possible D match to TRBD1 (5 bases). The V gene's germline CDR1 is MDHEN and CDR2 SYDVKM. The length of the CDR3 is 16 residues. Trimming stripped 7 bases from V and 0 bases from J, with 13 bases between. The CDR3: CASNGWGSSYNSPLHF. In nucleotides, the CDR3 is TGTGCCAGCAATGGTTGGGGGAGCTCCTATAATTCACCCCTCCACTTT.

This clonotype was detected many times. This rearrangement joins TRBV20-1 to TRBJ2-4; D is perhaps TRBD2 (6 bases). The CDR3 sequence is 13 residues long. Trimming took off 5 bases at V and 2 bases at J, with 10 bases between the two ends. Germline values: CDR1 DFQATT, CDR2 SNEGSKA (reference sequence). The chain's CDR3 is CSARSGSKNIQYF. For the CDR3, the DNA is TGCAGTGCTCGGAGCGGGTCCAAAAACATTCAGTACTTC.

This clonotype was picked up many times. This chain links TRBV11-2 with TRBJ2-5, with 7 bases matching TRBD2. This CDR3 has 16 amino acids. Germline assignment: CDR1 SGHAT and CDR2 FQNNGV. V lost 3 bases and J lost 2; bases outside the gene matches: 9. CDR3 bases: TGTGCCAGCAGCTTCCCTAGCGGATTCTCACAAGAGACCCAGTACTTC. This gives the protein CASSFPSGFSQETQYF.

This clonotype was seen at least ten times. V and J are TRBV2 and TRBJ2-1; TRBD1 might be the D (5 bases). Germline V lookup: CDR1 SNHLY, CDR2 FYNNEI. This CDR3 region has 12 residues. V was trimmed by 5 bases and J by 4 bases, leaving 6 bases between them. CDR3 residues: CASSPGYNEQFF. CDR3 nucleotide sequence: TGTGCCAGCAGTCCAGGGTACAATGAGCAGTTCTTC.

This clonotype was found many times. The rearrangement joins TRBV11-2 to TRBJ2-7; D may be TRBD2 (6 bases). The germline V gene has CDR1 SGHAT and CDR2 FQNNGV. The CDR3 runs to 17 residues. Trimming took 3 bases from V and 3 from J, leaving 21 bases between them. This chain's CDR3 is CASSFGTRDSVNYEQYF. In DNA form, the CDR3 reads TGTGCCAGCAGCTTTGGGACCCGGGACTCCGTAAACTACGAGCAGTACTTC.

This clonotype was recorded many times. V is TRBV20-1 and J is TRBJ1-5, with TRBD1 as a possible D gene (6 bases). CDR1 and CDR2 from the germline V gene are DFQATT and SNEGSKA (reference sequence). V was shortened by 6 bases and J by 6 bases, with 15 bases between the two germline ends. The CDR3 spans 13 residues. The CDR3 sequence is CSASSGGSQPQHF. The CDR3 DNA follows: TGCAGTGCATCGTCTGGGGGCAGTCAGCCCCAGCATTTT.

The CDR3 spells CASSLFLAGVSEQYF. Written as DNA, the CDR3 is TGTGCCAGCAGCTTGTTTCTAGCGGGAGTTAGCGAGCAGTACTTC. V and J are TRBV7-8 and TRBJ2-7; TRBD2 agrees at 10 bases. CDR1 and CDR2 (germline): SGHVS, FQNEAQ. V was clipped by 3 bases and J by 6 bases; unmatched bases: 8. The CDR3 is made up of 15 amino acids.

This clonotype was counted many times. The V gene is TRBV29-1, the J gene TRBJ1-1; tentatively, D is TRBD1 (5 bases). The germline gives CDR1 SQVTM, CDR2 ANQGSEA. The CDR3 totals 12 residues. V lost 7 bases to trimming and J lost 1 base, with 10 bases between them. CDR3 loop: CSAYQGNTEAFF. Here the CDR3 DNA reads TGCAGCGCCTACCAGGGGAACACTGAAGCTTTCTTT.

The chain recombines TRBV28 with TRBJ2-7; 11 positions match TRBD2. The ends lost 4 bases at V and 4 bases at J; junction bases unmatched: 12. Germline V gene sequence: CDR1 MDHEN, CDR2 SYDVKM. The CDR3 consists of 17 residues. The CDR3: CASSSGLAGPRDYEQYF. The CDR3 region has the DNA TGTGCCAGCAGTTCAGGACTAGCGGGCCCGAGGGATTACGAGCAGTACTTC.

This clonotype has at least ten counts. The genes are TRBV2 and TRBJ2-2; TRBD2 is a possible D gene (7 bases). This CDR3 contains 17 residues. Germline CDR1 SNHLY, CDR2 FYNNEI. V lost 7 bases and J 6 bases, leaving 24 bases between the germline ends. In DNA form, the CDR3 reads TGTGCCAGCACTCGTGATAGGGGGGAGGGCCAGGCCGGGGAGCTGTTTTTT. This encodes CASTRDRGEGQAGELFF.

This chain joins TRBV10-3 and TRBJ1-2; the match to TRBD1 covers 10 bases. Unmatched junction bases numbered 6, after V lost 3 bases and J lost 2 bases. The germline gives CDR1 ENHRY, CDR2 SYGVKD. CDR3 length: 16 residues. The CDR3 spells CAISELRTGGNYGYTF. Here the CDR3 DNA reads TGTGCCATCAGTGAACTTCGGACAGGGGGGAACTATGGCTACACCTTC.

This clonotype came up many times. This chain joins TRBV7-9 and TRBJ2-7; 8 nucleotides agree with TRBD2. This CDR3 is 14 amino acids long. V shed 3 bases, J shed 3 bases, and the junction held 4 bases outside the gene matches. Germline CDR1 is SEHNR and CDR2 is FQNEAQ (reference sequence). The CDR3, as DNA: TGTGCCAGCAGCTTTAAGGGACTAGACTACGAGCAGTACTTC. Its translation: CASSFKGLDYEQYF.

The chain has TRBV25-1 and TRBJ2-7; 11 positions match TRBD2. V was pared by 3 bases and J by 6 bases, with 1 base of the junction left unmatched. Germline V gives CDR1 MGHDK, CDR2 SYGVNS. This CDR3 has 13 amino acids. CDR3 region: CASSDGLAGEQYF. DNA for the CDR3: TGTGCCAGCAGTGACGGACTAGCGGGCGAGCAGTACTTC.

The chain recombines TRBV2 with TRBJ2-3; 11 bases are a match to TRBD2. Germline V gene lookup returns CDR1 SNHLY and CDR2 FYNNEI. The CDR3 has 17 amino acids. J was trimmed by 2 bases and V by 3 bases; bases with no gene match: 7. The CDR3 nucleotides read TGTGCCAGCAGTGAGGCTAGCGGGAGGAGGGCCACAGATACGCAGTATTTT. Protein product: CASSEASGRRATDTQYF.